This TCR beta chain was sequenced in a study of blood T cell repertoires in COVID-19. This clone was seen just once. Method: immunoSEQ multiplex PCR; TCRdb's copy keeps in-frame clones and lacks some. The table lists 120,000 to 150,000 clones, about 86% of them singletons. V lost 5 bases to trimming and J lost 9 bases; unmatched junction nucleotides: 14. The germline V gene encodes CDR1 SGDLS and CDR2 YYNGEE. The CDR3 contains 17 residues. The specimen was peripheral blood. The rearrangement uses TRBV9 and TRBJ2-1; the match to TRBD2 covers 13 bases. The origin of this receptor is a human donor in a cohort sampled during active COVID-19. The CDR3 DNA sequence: TGTGCCAGCAGAGCCCGGACTAGCGGGGGCCTCCGTAGTGAGCAGTTCTTC. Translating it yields CASRARTSGGLRSEQFF. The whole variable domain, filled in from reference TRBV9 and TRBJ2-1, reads DSGVTQTPKHLITATGQRVTLRCSPRSGDLSVYWYQQSLDQGLQFLIQYYNGEERAKGNILERFSAQQFPDLHSELNLSSLELGDSALYFCASRARTSGGLRSEQFFGPGTRLTVL.